This T cell receptor beta chain was retrieved from a study of cytomegalovirus exposure and HLA in healthy donors (dated 2017 in TCRdb). Study-wide context: According to an earlier analysis of a few hundred of the donors, some 180 million T cells yielded over 100 million unique TCR beta sequences and approximately 280 Gb of sequence data. Class I and class II HLA loci were covered by the typing at four-digit resolution. An early release covering 550 to 650 HLA-typed donors comprised about 300 gigabases of sequencing data and around 80 million unique TCR sequences. Donor age, sex, ethnicity and CMV serostatus were compiled alongside the repertoire data. The study profiled the T cell repertoires of 500 to 800 subjects by immunosequencing and related them to cytomegalovirus serostatus. Across some 400 genotyped donors of the cohort, an average of 235,054 unique TCR beta nucleotide sequences per donor were sequenced, and roughly 18% of those sequences were non-productive. In the later analysis, no new phenotypic data were used to find candidate immune exposures; instead, reliance was placed on TCR beta sequences and their occurrence across donors. The study aimed to test whether signatures of past pathogen exposure could be identified by cataloging public T cell receptors. Typing coverage differed by locus: A, B, C, DRB1 and DQB1 were typed in roughly 620-640 donors, DQA1 in roughly 510, DPA1 in nearly 610, and DPB1 in 450 to 480. An earlier analysis of 587 of the donors used high-throughput TCR beta sequencing to judge whether each TCR beta V gene segment behaved as functional or pseudogenic. Genome-wide SNP genotypes for about 55% of the roughly 670 donors were used in a later genetic analysis, which treated that subset as a discovery cohort. The study combined high-throughput TCR immunosequencing, statistical association of individual TCRs with disease status, and machine learning to predict cytomegalovirus infection status. Of the 300 to 500 genotyped donors, less than 90% were placed in the genetic ancestry cluster associated with self-reported Caucasian donors. Every discovery cohort repertoire had been produced on one sequencing platform. In a later analysis, previously published TCR beta repertoires from about 640 donors were re-analyzed and high-resolution HLA genotyping was added so that TCR occurrence patterns could be studied. Besides the first cohort of 550 to 750 subjects, a separate validation cohort made up of 120 or so different subjects was used. A handful of DR-DQ haplotypes were handled as single units for association and clustering because linkage in the cohort was strong.

The cohort comprised 666 healthy bone marrow donors. At the time of sampling, every cohort member was nominally healthy, though immune exposures that went unrecorded were likely present. The donor was CMV seronegative and was included in the group of hundreds of seronegative cohort members. Each donor provided a peripheral blood sample, and peripheral blood mononuclear cells were used for TCR beta sequencing. The Qiagen DNeasy Blood Extraction Kit was used to extract genomic DNA from the blood cell samples. Library prep was done by the immunoSEQ multiplex PCR assay. A mixture of 60 forward primers for TCR Vbeta segments and 13 reverse primers for TCR Jbeta segments was used in the multiplex PCR. Amplification of the CDR3 region of rearranged TCR beta genes was performed with a multiplex PCR assay on genomic DNA. The amplified TCR beta libraries were sequenced on the Illumina HiSeq System as 87-base-pair reads. The study's own analysis went as follows. Across the 600 to 700 repertoires, a later analysis counted tens of millions of unique TCR beta chains, approximately 10 million of which were shared by at least two donors. A nearest-neighbor algorithm error-corrected the raw reads and collapsed the reads into unique sequences, merging closely related sequences to remove PCR and sequencing errors. CDR3 sequences were aligned to IMGT reference sequences to assign V, D and J gene segments. For a sequence to be retained, a match of at least six nucleotides was required to both a V gene segment and a J gene segment. A rearrangement was called productive if the CDR3 had no stop codons and remained in frame with V and J, and every other rearrangement was called non-productive. Following IMGT convention, CDR3 was defined as the stretch from the second conserved V-encoded cysteine up to the conserved J-encoded phenylalanine. The earlier analysis of about 610 of the donors excluded any sequence lacking an unambiguous match to a single V gene segment. An earlier analysis of 587 of the donors classified V segments as functional when productive rearrangements were above 56.7% and as segregating when the standard deviation between donors was above 5%. To diagnose cytomegalovirus status from the catalog of TCR beta chain sequences, a statistical classification framework was built. In a later analysis, TCR nucleotide sequences were compared against IMGT/GENE-DB human TR gene sequences so that V and J genes could be assigned. Using the TCRdist pipeline, a later analysis assigned CDR3 sequences along with most-parsimonious VDJ recombination scenarios. A later analysis defined each TCR beta chain by its CDR3 amino acid sequence plus V-gene family, and excluded reads lacking a unique V-gene family. A later analysis removed 500 to 600 highly shared, low-generation-probability nucleotide sequences to deal with suspected cross-contamination and a sequencing artifact. A later analysis calculated a clonal expansion index for each public chain from normalized within-repertoire ranks of inferred template counts. Generation probabilities in a later analysis came from a VDJ recombination model fitted to out-of-frame rearrangements, and those results were checked against IGoR. A later analysis scored TCR-TCR, TCR-HLA and TCR-CMV co-occurrence with hypergeometric tests, applying a repertoire-size bias correction to TCR pairs. In a later analysis, false discovery rates were estimated by permuting HLA or CMV assignments 20 times. In a later analysis, co-occurring TCRs were grouped using DBSCAN, with TCRdist sequence similarity added in when clustering inside HLA-allele-positive subsets. Repertoires with fewer than 30,000 or more than 120,000 public chains, plus five repertoires with anomalous nucleotide sharing, were excluded from co-occurrence clustering. TCRdb took over this immuneACCESS table, retaining in-frame rearrangements with V and J assigned. Such tables are incomplete; in checked studies, under half of the missing clones stem from an unresolved V gene, and the remainder is unexplained. That table supplies the V and J calls and clone size; D and trimming were determined from the DNA. The sample table shows some 150,000 clones, and about two thirds are seen once. The top ten constitute around 4% of the sample.

Via the germline V gene, CDR1 is KGHSH and CDR2 LQKENI. Unmatched junction bases come to 1, with V trimmed by 3 bases and J by 3 bases. Including cysteine and phenylalanine, the CDR3 has 14 amino acids. The only DNA kept is the CDR3, 42 bases in frame from the first base. A remark on this clone: Its antigen remains undetermined. There are no base qualities to consult, and no much larger clone falls within one base.

General findings and caveats noted by the study authors: A further reported finding was that TCR beta sequences accurately predicted the HLA-A and HLA-B alleles for most subjects in the first cohort. Because HLA typing was missing for some donors at each locus, association tests included only the typed subset. In an earlier analysis of roughly 560 of the donors, most TCR beta V segments were observed in productive rearrangements about 87% or about 30% of the time, broadly matching IMGT annotations. Most TCR sequences were seen in very few donors, while some public TCRs were found in many individuals. In a later analysis, most CMV-associated TCR beta chains were found to appear HLA-restricted, with HLA associations seemingly driven largely by CMV exposure. Roughly uniform sequencing depth across donors was assumed in presence/absence analyses, although this assumption may not hold. In a later genetic analysis, fewer N-insertions in productive TCRs were reported among donors in an Asian-associated ancestry cluster than the roughly 640-donor mean. The study gave a list of 150 to 200 TCR beta chains associated with cytomegalovirus. Some IMGT-functional V segments, including TRBV6-2 and TRBV6-3, could not be distinguished by the 87-base-pair reads and were therefore excluded. An association between a missense DCLRE1C variant and V-gene and J-gene trimming of TCR beta chains was found in a later genetic analysis and replicated in an independent cohort. At a false discovery rate of 0.05, a later analysis linked about 17,000 TCR beta sequences to specific HLA alleles. Only TCR beta chains were sequenced in this cohort, and the absence of alpha or paired-chain data limited detectable features. In a later analysis, several top co-occurrence clusters were reported to appear linked to parvovirus B19, influenza, CMV and Epstein-Barr virus. In a later analysis, HLA-associated TCR beta chains were found to be more clonally expanded and to have lower generation probabilities than equally common non-associated chains. A cluster of highly shared sequence variants was judged likely to be a technical artifact of the sequencing pipeline. The classifier was reported to diagnose cytomegalovirus status with high specificity and sensitivity in both the original cohort and the validation cohort. Because counts were too low, under 20 rarely observed V segments, including chromosome 9 orphons, were left out of the earlier analysis of 587 of the donors. Correlated functional status among segregating V segments might be attributable to linkage disequilibrium, but an unknown experimental factor could not be ruled out. Assigning TCR associations to individual alleles was difficult when HLA alleles, especially DR and DQ, strongly co-occurred. According to the authors, the approach could potentially be generalized to other disease states and immunological phenotypes. In vitro tests confirmed that three of the cytomegalovirus-associated TCR beta chains recognize cytomegalovirus antigens. For the cohort, immune exposure information was limited to CMV serostatus. In a later analysis, TCR association rates were found to vary across HLA loci, with the most associated TCRs seen for DRB1 alleles and the fewest for HLA-C alleles.

The chain is encoded by TRBV18 joined to TRBJ1-5; TRBD1 matches 8 bases in the middle. The sequence was obtained from a man in his sixties in good health and CMV-seronegative. The sample comprised PBMCs. CDR3 region: CASSPGQDNQPQHF. The DNA is as follows: TGTGCCAGCTCACCGGGACAGGACAATCAGCCCCAGCATTTT.